This TCR beta chain was found in a study of neoadjuvant nivolumab and ipilimumab in lung cancer. About the research overall: Nivolumab 3 mg/kg was given days 1, 15 and 29, plus ipilimumab 1 mg/kg day 1 in combination. Points from the study as a whole: Resected tumors had greater TCR richness and clonality than uninvolved lung. Higher pretherapy blood TCR richness went with higher resected-tumor richness. Only two of four nivolumab-treated tumors gained richness and clonality by surgery.

Comment on this clone: Its antigen is undetermined. Other DNA variants within this sample encode the same CDR3.

The germline V gene encodes CDR1 MNHEY and CDR2 SVGAGI. This CDR3 has 15 residues. Trimming cost V 0 bases and J 2 bases, with 9 bases left between them. Only in-frame clones appear in the TCRdb table, and some are missing; sequencing was by immunoSEQ multiplex PCR. The sample has about 30,000 clones; around 80% are singletons. The chain is built from TRBV6-5 and TRBJ2-3; no definite D call. The TCR sequence derives from an adult with non-small cell lung cancer. This material consisted of tumor tissue, taken after neoadjuvant nivolumab, alone or with ipilimumab, at or shortly before surgery. DNA for the CDR3: TGTGCCAGCAGTTACTCGTTGGGGAACACAGATACGCAGTATTTT. Residues: CASSYSLGNTDTQYF.